This T cell receptor (beta chain) was sequenced for a study of T cell repertoires in cytomegalovirus infection. Study-wide context: Public signatures in TCR beta pointed to CMV infection and matching HLA type.

TCRdb used MiXCR to reprocess the reads, holding one entry per CDR3 protein. Of fewer than 550,000 distinct CDR3 sequences listed, 11% are singletons. This clonotype has a count of ten or more. The antigen is undetermined. The CDR3 spans 14 residues. With 2 bases removed from V and 5 bases from J, the gap between germline ends came to 12 bases. Study findings and constraints: Based on cumulative public TCR beta family frequency, carriers of CMV plus the relevant HLA were identified. The response measured ex vivo was dominated by TCR beta clonotypes (HLA-C-restricted and CMV-specific).

The sequence came from a human donor in good health (CMV status not recorded). Some clones in this sample may be carry-over from other donors' samples. The chain uses TRBV12-3 or TRBV12-4 and TRBJ1-1, with D maybe TRBD1 (5 bases). The sequencing input was PBMCs. For the CDR3, the DNA is TGTGCCAGCAGTTTATGGGACGGAGCGACTGAAGCTTTCTTT. The encoded protein is CASSLWDGATEAFF.